Each of the 23 T cell receptor beta chains below was sequenced from the same sample in a study of shared clonotypes between healthy human individuals. Sequenced by immunoSEQ multiplex PCR; TCRdb stores in-frame clones only, minus some. The data contain roughly 2.1 million clones, about 92% of them singletons. In the naive CD8 group, cells lacked CD45RO and were positively selected for CCR7, so terminally differentiated effector memory CD45RA+ cells were left out. Sequencing was done on a sample of naive CD8+ T cells from PBMCs. Source of these receptors: a man between 18 and 35 years old in good health. Some clones in this sample may be carry-over from other donors' samples.

This clone was seen once. Other DNA sequences in this specimen translate into the identical CDR3. V gene TRBV9 combines with J gene TRBJ2-5, with 7 positions matching TRBD2. CDR1 is SGDLS and CDR2 is YYNGEE in the germline V gene. V was clipped by 4 bases and J by 1 base; unmatched bases: 4. This CDR3 region has 14 residues. The CDR3 DNA sequence: TGTGCCAGCAGCAGGGGAGGGACCCAAGAGACCCAGTACTTC. It specifies CASSRGGTQETQYF. Full variable domain (rest looked up from reference TRBV9 and TRBJ2-5): DSGVTQTPKHLITATGQRVTLRCSPRSGDLSVYWYQQSLDQGLQFLIQYYNGEERAKGNILERFSAQQFPDLHSELNLSSLELGDSALYFCASSRGGTQETQYFGPGTRLLVL.

The V and J genes are TRBV7-6 and TRBJ2-2; D is perhaps TRBD1 (5 bases). This CDR3 spans 17 amino acids. Germline-derived CDR1 and CDR2 are SGHVS and FNYEAQ. V was cut by 1 base and J by 0 bases, with 12 bases left in between. For the CDR3, the DNA is TGTGCCAGCAGCTTAGATCGGCAGGGCCCGAACACCGGGGAGCTGTTTTTT. Protein: CASSLDRQGPNTGELFF.

This chain joins TRBV27 and TRBJ2-7; D is uncertain. Germline-derived CDR1 and CDR2 are MNHEY and SMNVEV (reference sequence). With 5 bases removed from V and 2 bases from J, the gap between germline ends came to 19 bases. The CDR3 has 16 amino acids. CDR3 amino acids: CASSPLDGVDPYEQYF. The CDR3 region has the DNA TGTGCCAGCAGTCCTCTGGACGGAGTCGACCCCTACGAGCAGTACTTC.

This chain joins TRBV27 and TRBJ2-3; 7 bases line up with TRBD2. This CDR3 has 16 residues. V lost 7 bases, J lost 2 bases, and 12 bases stayed unmatched. From germline, CDR1 is MNHEY and CDR2 SMNVEV (reference sequence). The CDR3 protein is CASTEGASGHTDTQYF. Here the CDR3 DNA reads TGTGCCAGCACCGAAGGGGCTAGCGGACACACAGATACGCAGTATTTT.

With regard to this clone: One end of the junction fails to match germline, which may point to a read error. The chain combines TRBV28 with TRBJ2-7; D possibly corresponds to TRBD1 (5 bases). The length of the CDR3 is 14 residues. Per the germline V gene, CDR1 is MDHEN and CDR2 is SYDVKM. DNA of the CDR3: TGTGCCAGCAAGGATGCAGGGTCGTCCTCCGAGCAGTACTTC. This translates into CASKDAGSSSEQYF.

This clone was seen once. The gene calls are TRBV27 and TRBJ2-1; no firm D call. The V and J ends lost 6 bases and 5 bases respectively, with 20 bases between them. Germline V gene sequence: CDR1 MNHEY, CDR2 SMNVEV (reference sequence). The CDR3 has 16 amino acids. CDR3 nucleotide sequence: TGTGCCAGCAGCCGTCTCCGAGAGAGCCGAGACAATGAGCAGTTCTTC. Protein: CASSRLRESRDNEQFF.

The genes are TRBV6-1 and TRBJ2-7; perhaps TRBD1 as D (5 bases). Per the germline V gene, CDR1 is MNHNS and CDR2 is SASEGT. The CDR3 covers 14 residues. Trimming took off 1 base at V and 3 bases at J, with 10 bases between the two ends. CDR3 sequence: CASSEVDSLYEQYF. CDR3 DNA sequence: TGTGCCAGCAGTGAAGTTGACAGTCTCTACGAGCAGTACTTC.

V and J are TRBV28 and TRBJ1-4; TRBD1 matches 8 bases. CDR1 MDHEN and CDR2 SYDVKM come from the germline V gene. V was pared by 6 bases and J by 8 bases, with 14 bases of the junction left unmatched. The CDR3 is made up of 16 amino acids. The CDR3 here is CASSSDRAGIREKLFF. In nucleotides, the CDR3 is TGTGCCAGCAGCTCGGACAGGGCAGGGATACGGGAAAAACTGTTTTTT.

The rearrangement joins TRBV5-4 to TRBJ1-1; D is possibly TRBD1 (6 bases). V was cut by 4 bases and J by 6 bases, with 22 bases left in between. Germline V lookup: CDR1 SGHNT, CDR2 YYREEE (reference sequence). This CDR3 spans 16 amino acids. DNA of the CDR3: TGTGCCAGCAGCCCCAGACAGGTCGGGAGGGTGTCTGAAGCTTTCTTT. It codes for CASSPRQVGRVSEAFF.

Comment on this clone: The sample contains more than one DNA sequence encoding this CDR3. The chain carries TRBV28 and TRBJ1-2; no definite D call. Germline values: CDR1 MDHEN, CDR2 SYDVKM. V was trimmed by 0 bases and J by 2 bases, leaving 10 bases between them. The CDR3 sequence is 15 residues long. CDR3 protein: CASSLWGGRNYGYTF. The DNA of the CDR3 is TGTGCCAGCAGTTTATGGGGCGGCCGAAACTATGGCTACACCTTC.

The CDR3, as DNA: TGTGCCAGCAGCTTATCAGGGTCCGGCGATGAGCAGTTCTTC. It encodes CASSLSGSGDEQFF. V is TRBV7-9 and J is TRBJ2-1; D perhaps matches TRBD1 (5 bases). Germline V gives CDR1 SEHNR, CDR2 FQNEAQ (reference sequence). The V gene lost 2 bases and the J gene lost 8 bases, with 13 bases spanning the gap. The CDR3 has 14 residues. The full variable domain, rest sourced from reference TRBV7-9 and TRBJ2-1, is DTGVSQNPRHKITKRGQNVTFRCDPISEHNRLYWYRQTLGQGPEFLTYFQNEAQLEKSRLLSDRFSAERPKGSFSTLEIQRTEQGDSAMYLCASSLSGSGDEQFFGPGTRLTVL.

The chain links TRBV9 to TRBJ2-1; weak D call: TRBD1 (6 bases). The CDR3 has 15 residues. V was shortened by 3 bases and J by 2 bases, with 12 bases between the two germline ends. CDR1 and CDR2 (germline): SGDLS, YYNGEE. The CDR3 DNA reads TGTGCCAGCAGCGACCCGGACAGTCCCTACAATGAGCAGTTCTTC. Residues: CASSDPDSPYNEQFF.

This clone was observed once. The genes are TRBV4-2 and TRBJ2-7; 8 bases are a match to TRBD1. The J segment lost 3 bases and the V segment lost 0 bases, leaving 10 bases of the junction unmatched. The CDR3 is 17 residues long. CDR1 and CDR2 (germline): LGHNA, YNFKEQ. Written as DNA, the CDR3 is TGTGCCAGCAGCCAAGAATATACGGGGACAGGAGGCTACGAGCAGTACTTC. It yields the protein CASSQEYTGTGGYEQYF.

The chain combines TRBV7-9 with TRBJ2-5; 7 positions agree with TRBD2. The CDR3 spans 14 residues. Germline CDR1 and CDR2: SEHNR and FQNEAQ (reference sequence). Trimming took 5 bases from V and 1 from J; bases not matched to a gene: 4. The CDR3 DNA reads TGTGCCAGCAGCGAACTAGCGCTCCAAGAGACCCAGTACTTC. It specifies CASSELALQETQYF.

The rearrangement uses TRBV27 and TRBJ2-3; 11 bases line up with TRBD2. This CDR3 is 14 amino acids long. After removal of 8 bases from V and 6 bases from J, the junction contained 7 bases not matched to a gene. Germline CDR1 and CDR2: MNHEY and SMNVEV (reference sequence). As DNA, the CDR3 is TGTGCCAGCCAGTCTAGCGGGAGGCCCGATACGCAGTATTTT. Protein sequence: CASQSSGRPDTQYF.

The CDR3, as DNA: TGCGCCAGCAGTGACCCCTTCTCCGCAGATACGCAGTATTTT. The encoded protein is CASSDPFSADTQYF. The chain recombines TRBV10-2 with TRBJ2-3; D is unresolved. Germline CDR1 is WSHSY and CDR2 is SAAADI. The CDR3 sequence is 14 residues long. V lost 3 bases and J 4 bases, leaving 11 bases between the germline ends.

The rearrangement links TRBV7-9 to TRBJ2-1; TRBD2 aligns across 10 bases. This CDR3 spans 15 amino acids. Germline trimming cut 5 bases from V and 3 bases from J; bases unmatched to any gene: 4. From germline, CDR1 is SEHNR and CDR2 FQNEAQ (reference sequence). The CDR3 coding sequence is TGTGCCAGCAGCCCCGGGACTAGCGTCTACAATGAGCAGTTCTTC. Translating gives CASSPGTSVYNEQFF.

The CDR3 loop is CASSAGAMAYEQYF. DNA for the CDR3: TGTGCCAGCAGCGCGGGAGCTATGGCCTACGAGCAGTACTTC. The V gene is TRBV9, the J gene TRBJ2-7, with a possible D match to TRBD2 (6 bases). The CDR3 has 14 amino acids. Germline assignment: CDR1 SGDLS and CDR2 YYNGEE. V lost 3 bases to trimming and J lost 2 bases, with 12 bases between them.

This chain joins TRBV6-5 and TRBJ2-2, with D hard to call. Germline loops: CDR1 MNHEY, CDR2 SVGAGI. V gave up 1 base and J gave up 1 base, with 4 bases separating them. The CDR3 is 14 residues long. CDR3 coding DNA: TGTGCCAGCAGTTACTTTAGGAACACCGGGGAGCTGTTTTTT. This encodes CASSYFRNTGELFF.

This clone appeared a single time. The chain combines TRBV7-2 with TRBJ1-1, with D unclear. CDR1 is SGHTA, CDR2 FQGNSA, per germline. The CDR3 extends over 14 amino acids. Trimming removed 3 bases at V and 5 bases at J, with 13 bases between. The CDR3 is CASSFNGVGTEAFF. The CDR3 coding sequence is TGTGCCAGCAGCTTTAACGGGGTAGGAACTGAAGCTTTCTTT.

V gene TRBV5-4 combines with J gene TRBJ2-2; D possibly corresponds to TRBD2 (6 bases). The germline V gene has CDR1 SGHNT and CDR2 YYREEE (reference sequence). V lost 5 bases to trimming and J lost 6 bases, with 20 bases between them. This CDR3 spans 16 amino acids. CDR3 in DNA: TGTGCCAGCAGTCCCGCCGCGCGCGGGATCGCCGGGGAGCTGTTTTTT. This codes for CASSPAARGIAGELFF.

The rearrangement links TRBV12-2 to TRBJ1-5. TRBV12-2 counts as a pseudogene. The CDR3 loop spans 15 amino acids. This CDR3 reads CASRLLPGRDQPQHF. The CDR3 DNA reads TGTGCAAGTCGCCTCCTCCCGGGGAGAGATCAGCCCCAGCATTTT.

This clone was seen only once. CDR3 sequence (DNA): TGTGCCAGCAGTCCGACAGGGGGGATTAATGAGCAGTTCTTC. Its translation: CASSPTGGINEQFF. The J gene is TRBJ2-1, the V gene TRBV27; 9 bases are shared with TRBD1. This CDR3 contains 14 residues. From germline, CDR1 is MNHEY and CDR2 SMNVEV (reference sequence). V was clipped by 5 bases and J by 7 bases; unmatched bases: 6.